A single sample gave rise to the 17 T cell receptor beta chains below, sequenced in a study of T cell responses to AZD1222 COVID-19 vaccine. The method was immunoSEQ multiplex PCR; TCRdb's version includes in-frame clones alone and lacks a portion of them. This sample yields about 150,000 clones, of which roughly 93% are seen a single time; 1.5% to 2.5% belongs to the top ten. The sample here was peripheral blood, taken 28 days after the second AZD1222 dose. The receptor set was obtained from an adult who received the AZD1222 COVID-19 vaccine.

This clone was detected only once. The chain is built from TRBV11-2 and TRBJ1-1; D is uncertain. Germline CDR1 and CDR2: SGHAT and FQNNGV. The V end was cut by 1 base, the J end by 5 bases, with 17 bases between. The CDR3 totals 16 residues. The CDR3 bases are TGTGCCAGCAGCTTAGGGGCGGGAAGTGTGGGGACTGAAGCTTTCTTT. This codes for CASSLGAGSVGTEAFF.

This sequence joins TRBV19 and TRBJ1-5; no definite D call. Per the germline V gene, CDR1 is LNHDA and CDR2 is SQIVND (reference sequence). The CDR3 has 16 residues. V was shortened by 7 bases and J by 2 bases, with 18 bases between the two germline ends. CDR3 protein: CASTTPGRTGNQPQHF. The CDR3 bases are TGTGCCAGTACCACACCCGGGAGGACCGGCAATCAGCCCCAGCATTTT.

This chain links TRBV4-2 with TRBJ2-5; the match to TRBD2 covers 10 bases. Germline CDR1 and CDR2: LGHNA and YNFKEQ. V dropped 0 bases and J dropped 5; count of bases not matched to a gene: 9. The CDR3 has 17 residues. DNA for the CDR3: TGTGCCAGCAGCCAAGAGTCGGCTAGCGGGAGCGGGGAGACCCAGTACTTC. Amino acids: CASSQESASGSGETQYF.

The J gene is TRBJ1-1, the V gene TRBV7-3; D remains unclear. The CDR3 runs 13 residues. Germline assignment: CDR1 SGHTA and CDR2 FQGTGA. The ends were cut back, 2 bases at V and 0 bases at J, with 4 bases in the middle. The CDR3 DNA is TGTGCCAGCAGCTTACATATGAACACTGAAGCTTTCTTT. This translates into CASSLHMNTEAFF.

The rearrangement joins TRBV5-1 to TRBJ2-1; a weak D match, TRBD2 (5 bases). V was shortened by 2 bases and J by 1 base, with 10 bases between the two germline ends. The CDR3 is made up of 15 amino acids. The germline V gene has CDR1 SGHRS and CDR2 YFSETQ. CDR3 nucleotide sequence: TGCGCCAGCAGCTTAAACTGGGAGTCCTACAATGAGCAGTTCTTC. It yields the protein CASSLNWESYNEQFF.

The rearrangement joins TRBV6-5 to TRBJ1-4; D perhaps matches TRBD1 (5 bases). CDR3 length: 16 amino acids. With 0 bases removed from V and 7 bases from J, the gap between germline ends came to 15 bases. Per the germline V gene, CDR1 is MNHEY and CDR2 is SVGAGI. CDR3 loop: CASSYSRTPGSEKLFF. The CDR3 DNA follows: TGTGCCAGCAGTTACTCAAGGACACCGGGAAGTGAAAAACTGTTTTTT.

The chain uses TRBV10-3 and TRBJ2-7; perhaps TRBD2 as D (6 bases). Germline-derived CDR1 and CDR2 are ENHRY and SYGVKD. V was cut by 4 bases and J by 2 bases, with 12 bases left in between. CDR3 length: 14 amino acids. The CDR3 spells CAISGFREAYEQYF. DNA for the CDR3: TGTGCCATCAGTGGTTTCAGGGAGGCCTACGAGCAGTACTTC.

The CDR3 loop reads CASSQESPGGQTFF. The CDR3 region has the DNA TGTGCCAGCAGCCAAGAATCGCCAGGGGGCCAGACTTTCTTT. V usage is TRBV3-1 (or the pseudogene TRBV3-2) and J usage is TRBJ1-1; 8 bases agree with TRBD1. V lost 0 bases to trimming and J lost 12 bases; unmatched junction nucleotides: 9. CDR1 is LGHDT and CDR2 is YNNKEL in the germline V gene (reference sequence). The CDR3 extends over 14 amino acids.

The genes are TRBV18 and TRBJ1-6; TRBD1 agrees at 7 bases. Germline assignment: CDR1 KGHSH and CDR2 LQKENI. V was pared by 3 bases and J by 7 bases, with 3 bases of the junction left unmatched. This CDR3 region has 14 residues. CDR3 protein: CASSPDRENSPLHF. The CDR3, as DNA: TGTGCCAGCTCACCCGACAGGGAGAATTCACCCCTCCACTTT.

The genes are TRBV14 and TRBJ2-3; 9 nucleotides line up with TRBD2. There are 16 residues in the CDR3. CDR1 SGHDN and CDR2 FVKESK come from the germline V gene. V shed 4 bases and J 1 base; nucleotides not matched to a gene: 6. The CDR3 DNA reads as TGTGCCAGCAGCCGGCGACTAGCGGCCCGCACAGATACGCAGTATTTT. Translation: CASSRRLAARTDTQYF.

J is TRBJ1-1 and V is TRBV12-3 or TRBV12-4; perhaps TRBD1 as D (5 bases). This CDR3 contains 13 residues. V shed 9 bases and J shed 5 bases, with 16 bases lying between them. CDR3 protein: CASAGRPGTEAFF. CDR3 sequence (DNA): TGTGCCAGTGCGGGACGCCCGGGGACTGAAGCTTTCTTT.

This clone showed up just a few times. The rearrangement joins TRBV11-2 to TRBJ1-1, with D perhaps TRBD1 (6 bases). The CDR3 has 13 amino acids. V was cut by 10 bases and J by 2 bases, with 14 bases left in between. CDR1 SGHAT and CDR2 FQNNGV come from the germline V gene. This CDR3 is CANLPQGNTEAFF. CDR3 nucleotides: TGTGCCAACCTACCACAGGGCAACACTGAAGCTTTCTTT.

Of note for this clone: Other DNA sequences within the sample encode an identical CDR3. The V and J genes are TRBV7-3 and TRBJ2-6, with D possibly TRBD1 on 5 matching bases. V was shortened by 0 bases and J by 0 bases, with 6 bases between the two germline ends. Germline loops: CDR1 SGHTA, CDR2 FQGTGA. The CDR3 consists of 16 residues. CDR3 sequence reads: CASSLTTASGANVLTF. The CDR3 DNA follows: TGTGCCAGCAGCTTAACGACAGCCTCTGGGGCCAACGTCCTGACTTTC.

This clone was detected only a few times. The chain couples TRBV9 to TRBJ2-2, with D perhaps TRBD1 (6 bases). The CDR3 is 15 amino acids. V was trimmed by 0 bases and J by 5 bases, leaving 11 bases between them. Germline V gives CDR1 SGDLS, CDR2 YYNGEE. CDR3 loop: CASSVGGLGTGELFF. CDR3 nucleotides: TGTGCCAGCAGCGTAGGGGGGCTAGGGACCGGGGAGCTGTTTTTT.

This chain joins TRBV5-6 and TRBJ2-7; 8 nucleotides align to TRBD1. Germline V gives CDR1 SGHDT, CDR2 YYEEEE. The trim removed 4 bases at V and 1 base at J, leaving 7 bases unmatched. The CDR3 is made up of 15 amino acids. In nucleotides, the CDR3 is TGTGCCAGCAGCCTGAGAGGGACAGGATCCTACGAGCAGTACTTC. Translated: CASSLRGTGSYEQYF.

The chain couples TRBV12-3 or TRBV12-4 to TRBJ1-1; D gene unclear. With 4 bases removed from V and 4 bases from J, the gap between germline ends came to 10 bases. The CDR3 totals 13 residues. This chain's CDR3 is CASSSGVGTEAFF. The CDR3 DNA sequence: TGTGCCAGCAGTTCCGGGGTAGGCACTGAAGCTTTCTTT.

This sequence joins TRBV6-5 and TRBJ1-4; D is unresolved. The CDR3 is 14 residues long. The germline V and J ends were trimmed by 4 bases and 9 bases, with 15 bases remaining between them. Germline V gives CDR1 MNHEY, CDR2 SVGAGI. The CDR3 is CASSSGLVGQKLFF. In DNA form, the CDR3 reads TGTGCCAGCAGTTCAGGCCTCGTGGGTCAAAAACTGTTTTTT.